This T cell receptor (beta chain) was recovered during a study of OX40 agonist ivuxolimab in advanced cancers. Study context: From about 20 to 79 years was the age range, with a mean of around 60 years, and approximately 84% were male.

In the case of this clone: Its target is unknown.

Whole-study results and caveats: There were, on average, more expanded clones in CD8+ T cells than in CD4+.

Only in-frame clones appear in the TCRdb table, and some are missing; sequencing was by immunoSEQ multiplex PCR. The profile shows more than 40,000 clones, over 75% of them singletons. Germline-derived CDR1 and CDR2 are SGHRS and YFSETQ. The CDR3 has 16 residues. The V and J ends lost 4 bases and 0 bases respectively, with 15 bases between them. The clonotype originates from an adult with an advanced solid tumor such as melanoma, head and neck, liver or kidney cancer. The chain employs TRBV5-1 and TRBJ2-3; maybe TRBD2 (6 bases). The sequences come from CD4+ or CD8+ T cells sorted from blood, collected in a trial of the OX40 agonist ivuxolimab. The CDR3 region is CASSLTLGGSTDTQYF. In nucleotides, the CDR3 is TGCGCCAGCAGCCTCACGCTCGGGGGAAGCACAGATACGCAGTATTTT.